A single TCR beta chain is shown here with its context. Its antigen is not identified. Sequencing was performed with immunoSEQ multiplex PCR; in TCRdb, only in-frame clones are kept and a portion is missing. The table records roughly 2.5 million clones, around 94% of them present only once. CDR1 and CDR2 (germline): SGHNT, YYREEE (reference sequence). V trimming: 4 bases; J trimming: 0 bases; junction bases outside the gene matches: 7. The length of the CDR3 is 16 residues. CD4+ cells yielded CD45RA+ naive and CD45RA-negative memory subsets. The sample originates from a study of shared clonotypes between healthy human individuals. Points from the study as a whole: Sequencing depth was expected to affect clonotype sharing among donors.

Sequenced: naive CD4+ T cells sorted from blood. Regarding subset: CD45RA+ positively selected. V and J are TRBV5-4 and TRBJ1-3; 7 positions match TRBD1. This clonotype was obtained from a man aged 18 to 30 in good health. CDR3 DNA: TGTGCCAGCAGCCGAGGGGGCGCGAGCTCTGGAAACACCATATATTTT. Encoded protein: CASSRGGASSGNTIYF.